This TCR beta chain was identified in a study of blood T cell repertoires in COVID-19. Across the whole study: From T cells, B-cell-depleted T cells, or PBMCs came the material, which was cDNA or gDNA.

As processed by the authors: How many nucleated cells were present was estimated from reference gene primer amplification. Repertoires were generated with immunoSEQ multiplex PCR, while TCRdb's copy carries only in-frame clones and drops some. V and J calls and clone size follow that table, whereas D and trimming were derived from the DNA. The profile covers roughly 130,000 clones, with about four fifths appearing a single time and approximately 5% taken by the ten largest. Seattle enrolled patients during active infection and tracked them longitudinally. The junction had 5 bases not matched to a gene; V was cut back by 1 base and J by 4 bases. The CDR3 totals 16 residues. Germline CDR1 and CDR2: SGHVS and FNYEAQ.

The TCR comes from a woman in her 70s with COVID-19, enrolled during active disease. The chain uses TRBV7-6 and TRBJ2-7; 12 bases line up with TRBD2. The sequenced sample was peripheral blood. The DNA for the CDR3 is TGTGCCAGCAGCTTAGGAACTAGCGGGGGGTTATACGAGCAGTACTTC. Protein: CASSLGTSGGLYEQYF.